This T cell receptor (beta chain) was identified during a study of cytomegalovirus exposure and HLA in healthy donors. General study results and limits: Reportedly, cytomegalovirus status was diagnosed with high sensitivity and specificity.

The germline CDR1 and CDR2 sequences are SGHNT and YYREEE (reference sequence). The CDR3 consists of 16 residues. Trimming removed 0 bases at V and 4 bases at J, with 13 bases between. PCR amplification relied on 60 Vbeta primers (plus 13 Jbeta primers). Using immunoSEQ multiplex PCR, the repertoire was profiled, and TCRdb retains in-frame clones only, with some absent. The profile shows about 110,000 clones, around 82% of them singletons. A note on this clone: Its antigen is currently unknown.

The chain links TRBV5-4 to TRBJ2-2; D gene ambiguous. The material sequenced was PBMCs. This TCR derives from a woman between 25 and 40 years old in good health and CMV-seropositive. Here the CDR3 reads CASSLAHPQTTGELFF. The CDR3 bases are TGTGCCAGCAGCTTGGCCCACCCACAAACCACCGGGGAGCTGTTTTTT.